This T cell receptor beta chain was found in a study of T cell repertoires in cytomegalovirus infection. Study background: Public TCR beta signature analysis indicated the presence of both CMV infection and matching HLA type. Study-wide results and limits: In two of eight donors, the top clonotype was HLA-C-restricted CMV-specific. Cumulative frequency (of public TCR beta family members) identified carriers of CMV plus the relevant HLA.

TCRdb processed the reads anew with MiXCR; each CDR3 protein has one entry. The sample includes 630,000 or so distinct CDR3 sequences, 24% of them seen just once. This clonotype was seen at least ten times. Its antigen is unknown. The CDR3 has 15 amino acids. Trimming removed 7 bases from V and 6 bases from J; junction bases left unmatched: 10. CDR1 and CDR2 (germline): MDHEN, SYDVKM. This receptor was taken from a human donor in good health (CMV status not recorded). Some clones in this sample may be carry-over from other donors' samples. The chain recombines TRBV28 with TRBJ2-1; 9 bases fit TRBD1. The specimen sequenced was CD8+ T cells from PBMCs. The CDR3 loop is CASTPLQGAVNEQFF. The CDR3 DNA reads TGTGCCAGCACCCCCCTACAGGGGGCTGTCAATGAGCAGTTCTTC.